The T cell receptor beta chain described here comes from a study of shared clonotypes between healthy human individuals. Produced via immunoSEQ multiplex PCR; TCRdb's table is partial and in-frame only. The table records about 560,000 clones, around 77% of them present only once. Germline lookup yields CDR1 SQVTM and CDR2 ANQGSEA. The V segment lost 6 bases and the J segment 2 bases; nucleotides outside the gene matches: 8. The CDR3 is made up of 14 amino acids. The receptor comes from a woman aged 40 to 50 in good health. Some clones in this sample may be carry-over from other donors' samples. Sequencing used PBMCs. The rearrangement joins TRBV29-1 to TRBJ1-2, with TRBD1 matching over 8 bases. The CDR3 protein is CSVQETGANYGYTF. The CDR3 DNA reads TGCAGCGTGCAAGAGACAGGGGCGAACTATGGCTACACCTTC.